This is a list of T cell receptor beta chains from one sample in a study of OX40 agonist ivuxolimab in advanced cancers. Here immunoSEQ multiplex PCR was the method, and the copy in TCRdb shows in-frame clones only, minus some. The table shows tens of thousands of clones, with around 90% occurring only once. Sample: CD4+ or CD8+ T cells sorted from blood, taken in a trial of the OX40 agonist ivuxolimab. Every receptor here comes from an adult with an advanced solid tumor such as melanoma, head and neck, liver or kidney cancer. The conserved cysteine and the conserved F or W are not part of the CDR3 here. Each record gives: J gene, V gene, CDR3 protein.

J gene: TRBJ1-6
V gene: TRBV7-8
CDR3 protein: ASSLGTGSDSPLH

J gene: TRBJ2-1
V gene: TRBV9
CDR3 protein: ASSVSGQPYNEQF

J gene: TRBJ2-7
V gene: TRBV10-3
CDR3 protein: AISESRDRVYEQY

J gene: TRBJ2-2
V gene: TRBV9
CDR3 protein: ASSTRTSGKIGELF

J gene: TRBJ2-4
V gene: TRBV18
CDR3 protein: ASSPASGRENIQY

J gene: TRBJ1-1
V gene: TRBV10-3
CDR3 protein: AITPREGEAF

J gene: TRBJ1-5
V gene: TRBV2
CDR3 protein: ASSRDRGQPQH

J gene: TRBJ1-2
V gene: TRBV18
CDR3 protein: ASSPPNTGTGGYT

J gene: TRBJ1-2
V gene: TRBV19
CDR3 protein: ASSTQQGARNGYT

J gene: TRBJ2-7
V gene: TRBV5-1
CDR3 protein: ASSNDREVGY

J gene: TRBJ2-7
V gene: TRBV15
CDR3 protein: ATSRVTSGSYEQY

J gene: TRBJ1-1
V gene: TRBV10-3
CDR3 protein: AICKGVDSNTEAF

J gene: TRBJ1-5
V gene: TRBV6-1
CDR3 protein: ASSEIGTNNQPQH

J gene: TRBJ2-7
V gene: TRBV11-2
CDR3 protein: ASSLVGNLYEQY

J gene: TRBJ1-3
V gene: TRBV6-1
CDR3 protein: ASTPEGGVTIY

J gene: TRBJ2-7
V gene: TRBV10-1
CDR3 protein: ATPKQTTGLGSYEQY

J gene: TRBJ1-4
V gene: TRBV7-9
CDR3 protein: ASRAGSGLGEKLF

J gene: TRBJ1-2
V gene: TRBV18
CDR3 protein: ASSLGRYPLYGYT

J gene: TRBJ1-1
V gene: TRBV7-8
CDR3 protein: ASSSRTVNTEAF

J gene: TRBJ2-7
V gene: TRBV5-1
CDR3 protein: ASSVQGAGYEQY

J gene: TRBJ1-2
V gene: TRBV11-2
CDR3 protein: ASSFASGNGYT

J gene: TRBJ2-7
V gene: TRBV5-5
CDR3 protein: ASSPGLAGGHEQY

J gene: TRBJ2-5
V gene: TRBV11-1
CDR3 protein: ASSLGGSETQY

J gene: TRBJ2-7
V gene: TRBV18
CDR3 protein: ASSPGQGDEQY

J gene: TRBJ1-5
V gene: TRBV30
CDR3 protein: AWSAQGDQPQH

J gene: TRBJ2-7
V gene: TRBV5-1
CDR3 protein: ASTGESYEQY

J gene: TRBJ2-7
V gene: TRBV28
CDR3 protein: ASSLLASYEQY

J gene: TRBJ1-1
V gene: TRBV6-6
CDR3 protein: ASSYTGGDTEAF

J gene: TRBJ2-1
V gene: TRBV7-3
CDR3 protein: ASSLDSGGHNEQF

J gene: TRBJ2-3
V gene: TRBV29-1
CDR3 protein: SVELGRTDTQY

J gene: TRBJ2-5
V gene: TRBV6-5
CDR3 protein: ASSYAWGRAGETQY

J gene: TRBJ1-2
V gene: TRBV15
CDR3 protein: ATSGGLAYGYT

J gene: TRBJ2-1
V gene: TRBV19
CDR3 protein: ASSTAGYEQF